This entry features one T cell receptor (beta chain) sequence. What it binds is unknown. Germline loops: CDR1 SNHLY, CDR2 FYNNEI. The CDR3 has 13 residues. Trimming removed 8 bases from V and 5 bases from J, with 13 bases in between. This specimen comes from a study of ipilimumab plus nivolumab after autologous stem cell transplantation. Across the study: Myeloma patients were high-risk transplant-naive or relapsed within 3 years of first autologous transplant. Regarding the study as a whole: Authors suggest TCR repertoire, Treg phenotype and gut microbiota support further study.

Sequencing was performed with immunoSEQ multiplex PCR; in TCRdb, only in-frame clones are kept and a portion is missing. The sample lists 1,700 or so clones, roughly 79% occurring once. Patients got ipilimumab 1 mg/kg beginning 14 to 28 days post-transplant. Patients received nivolumab 3 mg/kg at weeks 1, 4, 7, 10, then fortnightly to week 26. Sequenced material: PBMCs, taken in a trial of ipilimumab plus nivolumab as post-transplant consolidation. The chain couples TRBV2 to TRBJ1-5, with D possibly being TRBD1 (5 bases). The sequence was obtained from a female donor with multiple myeloma. CDR3 residues: CASGGGFDQPQHF. CDR3 bases: TGTGCCAGCGGGGGGGGTTTTGATCAGCCCCAGCATTTT.